Sequencing of this T cell receptor (beta chain) was carried out in a study of tumor-infiltrating lymphocytes in primary liver carcinoma. With a constant-region primer, TCR beta cDNA was made from 450 to 650 ng of total RNA. Amplification in three nested multiplex PCR rounds with slightly modified ARM-PCR gave rise to TCR beta libraries. The study ran its first two PCR rounds for approximately 11 cycles each, using TRBV1-TRBV30 forward primers and a C-beta reverse primer. TCRdb re-derived calls from the multiplex PCR reads in MiXCR, one entry per CDR3 protein. The sample contains tens of thousands of distinct CDR3 sequences, 65% to 75% of which appear only once. CDR3 size: 12 residues. Germline V lookup: CDR1 SEHNR, CDR2 FQNEAQ (reference sequence). J lost 12 bases, V lost 7 bases, and 11 bases had no gene match. Between about 18 and 33 mg of unsorted bulk tissue served as the source from which RNA and DNA were co-extracted. Cases comprised patients with primary liver carcinoma who received surgical resection.

This clonotype was sampled from a man aged 35-49 years with primary liver carcinoma and hepatitis B virus infection. Sequencing was carried out using tumor-adjacent normal liver tissue. This chain uses TRBV7-9 with TRBJ2-7; 8 bases line up with TRBD1. DNA of the CDR3: TGTGCCAGCAACACCAATGGACAGGGTGGGTACTTC. Amino acids: CASNTNGQGGYF.